Here is one TCR beta chain with its context. Germline lookup yields CDR1 SGHRS and CDR2 YFSETQ. The V and J ends lost 0 bases and 1 base, in that order; junction bases with no gene match: 9. The CDR3 has 19 amino acids. Data came from immunoSEQ multiplex PCR; TCRdb stores just in-frame clones and leaves some out. The sample shows approximately 15,000 clones, approximately 80% of them seen only once. This entry comes from a study of blood T cell repertoires in COVID-19. Study-level information: PBMCs, B-cell-depleted T cells, or T cells were the source of the cDNA or gDNA that made up the material.

Sequenced sample: peripheral blood. This clonotype was obtained from a woman in her fifties or sixties with active or convalescent COVID-19. The chain uses TRBV5-1 and TRBJ2-4; 11 bases align to TRBD2. The CDR3 region is CASSLVEGTSGSAKNIQYF. The CDR3 coding sequence is TGCGCCAGCAGCTTGGTTGAGGGGACTAGCGGTTCGGCCAAAAACATTCAGTACTTC.